This T cell receptor beta chain derives from a study of shared clonotypes between healthy human individuals. Per germline, CDR1 LNHNV and CDR2 YYDKDF (reference sequence). V was clipped by 0 bases and J by 3 bases, with 11 bases between them. The CDR3 length is 15 residues. The protocol was immunoSEQ multiplex PCR, while the TCRdb copy is restricted to in-frame clones and leaves out a portion. Among about 1 million clones, about 84% were seen once, and the ten largest hold 0.52%. The clonotype originates from a man aged 18 to 30 in good health. Some clones in this sample may be carry-over from other donors' samples. The sequencing sample was made of memory CD4+ T cells from PBMCs. As to subset: CD45RA-negative fraction. V gene TRBV15 combines with J gene TRBJ1-1; D is undetermined. The CDR3 region has the DNA TGTGCCACCAGCAGAGATGGGTGGGTGGACACTGAAGCTTTCTTT. Residues: CATSRDGWVDTEAFF.